This T cell receptor beta chain was identified in a study of cytomegalovirus exposure and HLA in healthy donors. TCRdb's table, derived via immunoSEQ multiplex PCR, lists solely in-frame clones and lacks some. The data hold 150,000 to 200,000 clones, with 75% to 95% observed a single time. Separation from the roughly 690-subject first cohort characterized the roughly 120-subject validation cohort, to which the donors belonged. Whole-study findings and limits: Associated with cytomegalovirus, according to the listing, were 150 to 200 TCR beta chains.

The V and J ends lost 2 bases and 5 bases respectively, with 15 bases between them. CDR3 length equals 15 residues. In germline, CDR1 is MNHEY, CDR2 SVGAGI. With regard to this clone: What it binds is unknown.

The sample was PBMCs. This sequence joins TRBV6-5 and TRBJ1-2; D gene unclear. The TCR sequence derives from a woman between 18 and 29 years old in good health and CMV-seropositive. The chain's CDR3 is CASSYTGGMRYGYTF. The CDR3 DNA reads as TGTGCCAGCAGTTACACCGGAGGTATGAGATATGGCTACACCTTC.